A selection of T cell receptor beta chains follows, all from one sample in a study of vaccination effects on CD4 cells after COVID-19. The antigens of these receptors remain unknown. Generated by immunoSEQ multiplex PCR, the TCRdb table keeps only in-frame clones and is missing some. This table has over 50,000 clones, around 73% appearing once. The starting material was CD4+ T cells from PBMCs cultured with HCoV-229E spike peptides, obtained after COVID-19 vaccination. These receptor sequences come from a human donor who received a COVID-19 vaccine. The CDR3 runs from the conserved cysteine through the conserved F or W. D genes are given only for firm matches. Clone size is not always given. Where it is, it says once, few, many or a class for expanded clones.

CDR3 protein: CASSLVGDSDTEAFF
CDR3 DNA: TGCGCCAGCAGCTTGGTCGGGGATTCTGACACTGAAGCTTTCTTT
clone size: -
CDR3 length: 15
D gene: -
J gene: TRBJ1-1
V gene: TRBV5-1

CDR3 protein: CASIQDSSYNEQFF
CDR3 DNA: TGTGCCAGCATACAAGACAGCTCCTACAATGAGCAGTTCTTC
clone size: -
CDR3 length: 14
D gene: -
J gene: TRBJ2-1
V gene: TRBV18

CDR3 protein: CASSSSRTGYQETQYF
CDR3 DNA: TGTGCCAGCAGCTCCTCAAGGACAGGATACCAAGAGACCCAGTACTTC
clone size: once
CDR3 length: 16
D gene: TRBD1
J gene: TRBJ2-5
V gene: TRBV5-5

CDR3 protein: CASRGPNQPQHF
CDR3 DNA: TGTGCCAGCAGAGGGCCCAATCAGCCCCAGCATTTT
clone size: -
CDR3 length: 12
D gene: -
J gene: TRBJ1-5
V gene: TRBV28

CDR3 protein: CASSKAGATNEKLFF
CDR3 DNA: TGTGCCAGCAGTAAGGCAGGGGCTACTAATGAAAAACTGTTTTTT
clone size: -
CDR3 length: 15
D gene: -
J gene: TRBJ1-4
V gene: TRBV28

CDR3 protein: CASSPNGQNSYNEQFF
CDR3 DNA: TGTGCCAGCTCACCCAACGGGCAGAACTCCTACAATGAGCAGTTCTTC
clone size: -
CDR3 length: 16
D gene: -
J gene: TRBJ2-1
V gene: TRBV18

CDR3 protein: CASSYQWGGNQPQHF
CDR3 DNA: TGTGCCAGCAGTTATCAATGGGGGGGGAATCAGCCCCAGCATTTT
clone size: -
CDR3 length: 15
D gene: -
J gene: TRBJ1-5
V gene: TRBV6-5

CDR3 protein: CASSEAVRGGWPSLLRETQYF
CDR3 DNA: TGTGCCAGCAGTGAAGCAGTGCGGGGGGGCTGGCCATCGCTTTTGAGAGAGACCCAGTACTTC
clone size: -
CDR3 length: 21
D gene: TRBD2
J gene: TRBJ2-5
V gene: TRBV2

CDR3 protein: CASSHTTGTPGANVLTF
CDR3 DNA: TGTGCCAGCAGCCACACCACCGGGACACCTGGGGCCAACGTCCTGACTTTC
clone size: once
CDR3 length: 17
D gene: -
J gene: TRBJ2-6
V gene: TRBV7-7

CDR3 protein: CASSYGTGMGNEQFF
CDR3 DNA: TGTGCCAGCAGTTACGGGACAGGGATGGGCAATGAGCAGTTCTTC
clone size: -
CDR3 length: 15
D gene: TRBD1
J gene: TRBJ2-1
V gene: TRBV6-6

CDR3 protein: CASSPPASPLHF
CDR3 DNA: TGTGCCAGCAGCCCGCCTGCTTCGCCCCTCCACTTT
clone size: -
CDR3 length: 12
D gene: -
J gene: TRBJ1-6
V gene: TRBV6-2/TRBV6-3

CDR3 protein: CASSLAGRSETIYF
CDR3 DNA: TGCGCCAGCAGCTTGGCCGGCCGCTCTGAAACCATATATTTT
clone size: -
CDR3 length: 14
D gene: -
J gene: TRBJ1-3
V gene: TRBV5-1

CDR3 protein: CASSLFSGGLYNEQFF
CDR3 DNA: TGCGCCAGCAGCCTTTTCAGCGGGGGACTCTACAATGAGCAGTTCTTC
clone size: -
CDR3 length: 16
D gene: TRBD2
J gene: TRBJ2-1
V gene: TRBV5-1

CDR3 protein: CASSVQGQTEAFF
CDR3 DNA: TGTGCCAGCAGTGTGCAGGGCCAAACTGAAGCTTTCTTT
clone size: -
CDR3 length: 13
D gene: -
J gene: TRBJ1-1
V gene: TRBV2

CDR3 protein: CASARTSSTTQYF
CDR3 DNA: TGTGCCAGCGCCCGGACAAGCTCGACGACCCAGTACTTC
clone size: few
CDR3 length: 13
D gene: -
J gene: TRBJ2-5
V gene: TRBV6-5

CDR3 protein: CASSRQGRGNQPQHF
CDR3 DNA: TGTGCCAGCAGCAGACAGGGGCGTGGTAATCAGCCCCAGCATTTT
clone size: few
CDR3 length: 15
D gene: TRBD1
J gene: TRBJ1-5
V gene: TRBV7-8

CDR3 protein: CATSDSLDSQFKETQYF
CDR3 DNA: TGTGCCACCAGTGATTCACTGGACTCGCAGTTTAAAGAGACCCAGTACTTC
clone size: -
CDR3 length: 17
D gene: -
J gene: TRBJ2-5
V gene: TRBV24-1

CDR3 protein: CASSVEPGPNTGELFF
CDR3 DNA: TGTGCCAGCAGCGTAGAACCGGGACCTAACACCGGGGAGCTGTTTTTT
clone size: -
CDR3 length: 16
D gene: -
J gene: TRBJ2-2
V gene: TRBV9

CDR3 protein: CASSLSRVDTGELFF
CDR3 DNA: TGTGCCAGCAGCTTATCCAGGGTGGACACCGGGGAGCTGTTTTTT
clone size: few
CDR3 length: 15
D gene: -
J gene: TRBJ2-2
V gene: TRBV7-2

CDR3 protein: CASRRDSNYGYTF
CDR3 DNA: TGTGCCAGCAGGAGGGACAGTAACTATGGCTACACCTTC
clone size: -
CDR3 length: 13
D gene: TRBD1
J gene: TRBJ1-2
V gene: TRBV6-5

CDR3 protein: CASSSTLQGASNQPQHF
CDR3 DNA: TGTGCCAGCAGTTCCACACTACAGGGGGCTAGCAATCAGCCCCAGCATTTT
clone size: -
CDR3 length: 17
D gene: TRBD1
J gene: TRBJ1-5
V gene: TRBV6-2/TRBV6-3

CDR3 protein: CASSQDRRNTEAFF
CDR3 DNA: TGCGCCAGCAGCCAGGACAGGAGGAACACTGAAGCTTTCTTT
clone size: -
CDR3 length: 14
D gene: TRBD1
J gene: TRBJ1-1
V gene: TRBV4-1

CDR3 protein: CATGGDSYGYTF
CDR3 DNA: TGTGCCACCGGAGGAGACTCCTATGGCTACACCTTC
clone size: -
CDR3 length: 12
D gene: -
J gene: TRBJ1-2
V gene: TRBV24-1

CDR3 protein: CASSLAPGGRIKYQETQYF
CDR3 DNA: TGTGCCAGCAGCTTGGCCCCAGGGGGAAGGATCAAGTACCAAGAGACCCAGTACTTC
clone size: -
CDR3 length: 19
D gene: TRBD1
J gene: TRBJ2-5
V gene: TRBV5-6

CDR3 protein: CASSPIWGRYTDTQYF
CDR3 DNA: TGTGCCAGTAGCCCCATCTGGGGAAGATACACAGATACGCAGTATTTT
clone size: -
CDR3 length: 16
D gene: -
J gene: TRBJ2-3
V gene: TRBV19

CDR3 protein: CASRRAGAGYGYTF
CDR3 DNA: TGTGCCAGCAGGCGGGCAGGGGCAGGCTATGGCTACACCTTC
clone size: -
CDR3 length: 14
D gene: -
J gene: TRBJ1-2
V gene: TRBV27

CDR3 protein: CASSLGASNTEAFF
CDR3 DNA: TGTGCCAGCAGCTTAGGGGCTTCGAACACTGAAGCTTTCTTT
clone size: few
CDR3 length: 14
D gene: -
J gene: TRBJ1-1
V gene: TRBV7-2

CDR3 protein: CAWSVTQGYNEQFF
CDR3 DNA: TGTGCCTGGAGTGTAACTCAGGGCTACAATGAGCAGTTCTTC
clone size: -
CDR3 length: 14
D gene: -
J gene: TRBJ2-1
V gene: TRBV30

CDR3 protein: CASSPRQTLNSPLHF
CDR3 DNA: TGTGCCAGCAGCCCGAGACAGACCCTAAACTCACCCCTCCACTTT
clone size: -
CDR3 length: 15
D gene: -
J gene: TRBJ1-6
V gene: TRBV6-2/TRBV6-3

CDR3 protein: CAIREGGDSGANVLTF
CDR3 DNA: TGTGCCATCAGGGAAGGGGGAGACTCTGGGGCCAACGTCCTGACTTTC
clone size: -
CDR3 length: 16
D gene: -
J gene: TRBJ2-6
V gene: TRBV10-3

CDR3 protein: CASSLALAGGETQYF
CDR3 DNA: TGCGCCAGCAGCTTGGCCCTAGCGGGGGGGGAGACCCAGTACTTC
clone size: -
CDR3 length: 15
D gene: TRBD2
J gene: TRBJ2-5
V gene: TRBV5-1

CDR3 protein: CASSLDGTSFVDTQYF
CDR3 DNA: TGTGCCAGCAGCTTGGACGGGACTAGTTTTGTGGATACGCAGTATTTT
clone size: -
CDR3 length: 16
D gene: TRBD2
J gene: TRBJ2-3
V gene: TRBV5-4

CDR3 protein: CSVEAGSNQPQHF
CDR3 DNA: TGCAGCGTTGAGGCGGGGAGCAATCAGCCCCAGCATTTT
clone size: -
CDR3 length: 13
D gene: -
J gene: TRBJ1-5
V gene: TRBV29-1

CDR3 protein: CASSAGAFTDTQYF
CDR3 DNA: TGTGCCAGCAGTGCCGGGGCCTTCACAGATACGCAGTATTTT
clone size: once
CDR3 length: 14
D gene: -
J gene: TRBJ2-3
V gene: TRBV11-3

CDR3 protein: CASSLIRGEAFF
CDR3 DNA: TGTGCCAGCAGTTTAATAAGAGGGGAAGCTTTCTTT
clone size: few
CDR3 length: 12
D gene: -
J gene: TRBJ1-1
V gene: TRBV27

CDR3 protein: CASSRGRTDTQYF
CDR3 DNA: TGTGCCAGCAGCCGAGGTCGCACAGATACGCAGTATTTT
clone size: -
CDR3 length: 13
D gene: -
J gene: TRBJ2-3
V gene: TRBV3-1/TRBV3-2

CDR3 protein: CASSYGPTRTAYPRPQHF
CDR3 DNA: TGTGCCAGCAGCTATGGACCAACACGGACAGCCTACCCGCGGCCCCAGCATTTT
clone size: -
CDR3 length: 18
D gene: -
J gene: TRBJ1-5
V gene: TRBV7-6

CDR3 protein: CASSQGSSLTDTQYF
CDR3 DNA: TGTGCCAGCAGCCAAGGCAGCAGCCTCACAGATACGCAGTATTTT
clone size: once
CDR3 length: 15
D gene: -
J gene: TRBJ2-3
V gene: TRBV3-1/TRBV3-2

CDR3 protein: CASSDERYRLSGDGYTF
CDR3 DNA: TGTGCCAGCAGCGACGAGCGTTATCGGCTCTCCGGGGATGGCTACACCTTC
clone size: -
CDR3 length: 17
D gene: -
J gene: TRBJ1-2
V gene: TRBV7-8

CDR3 protein: CASSEDYLSGNTIYF
CDR3 DNA: TGCGCCAGCAGTGAGGATTACCTCTCTGGAAACACCATATATTTT
clone size: few
CDR3 length: 15
D gene: -
J gene: TRBJ1-3
V gene: TRBV10-1

CDR3 protein: CAWSPLDSTGELFF
CDR3 DNA: TGTGCCTGGAGTCCACTGGACAGCACCGGGGAGCTGTTTTTT
clone size: -
CDR3 length: 14
D gene: -
J gene: TRBJ2-2
V gene: TRBV30

CDR3 protein: CASSPRGLAGADTQYF
CDR3 DNA: TGTGCCAGCAGCCCCCGTGGACTAGCGGGTGCAGATACGCAGTATTTT
clone size: -
CDR3 length: 16
D gene: TRBD2
J gene: TRBJ2-3
V gene: TRBV11-2

CDR3 protein: CASSQIDVTDEETQYF
CDR3 DNA: TGTGCCAGCAGCCAAATTGACGTGACGGACGAAGAGACCCAGTACTTC
clone size: -
CDR3 length: 16
D gene: -
J gene: TRBJ2-5
V gene: TRBV3-1/TRBV3-2

CDR3 protein: CASSYLGNYGYTF
CDR3 DNA: TGTGCCAGCAGTTACCTGGGGAACTATGGCTACACCTTC
clone size: few
CDR3 length: 13
D gene: -
J gene: TRBJ1-2
V gene: TRBV6-2/TRBV6-3

CDR3 protein: CASSQGASSYGYTF
CDR3 DNA: TGTGCCAGCAGCCAGGGGGCATCGAGCTATGGCTACACCTTC
clone size: -
CDR3 length: 14
D gene: -
J gene: TRBJ1-2
V gene: TRBV3-1/TRBV3-2

CDR3 protein: CASSLTGQITDTQYF
CDR3 DNA: TGCGCCAGCAGCTTGACGGGACAGATCACAGATACGCAGTATTTT
clone size: -
CDR3 length: 15
D gene: TRBD1
J gene: TRBJ2-3
V gene: TRBV5-1